This entry concerns a single TCR beta chain. The CDR3 runs to 14 residues. The ends lost 4 bases at V and 8 bases at J; junction bases unmatched: 7. The germline gives CDR1 SGHRS, CDR2 YFSETQ. The data derive from a study of blood T cell repertoires in COVID-19. Study-wide context: Specimens from acute and convalescent COVID-19 originated in the United States, Italy and Spain. The cDNA or gDNA used as material had been derived from T cells, B-cell-depleted T cells, or PBMCs.

In the original processing: Amplification of reference gene primers was used by the study to estimate nucleated cell counts. Data came from immunoSEQ multiplex PCR; TCRdb stores just in-frame clones and leaves some out. V and J calls and clone size are those listed in that table; D and trimming were worked out from the DNA. The table shows 220,000 or so clones, with approximately 82% occurring only once. The chain uses TRBV5-1 and TRBJ2-1, with 9 bases identical to TRBD1. Sequences were obtained from peripheral blood. This clonotype was obtained from a woman of 80 years or more with acute or convalescent COVID-19. CDR3 sequence: CASSTGQGHYEQFF. Written as DNA, the CDR3 is TGCGCCAGCAGCACGGGACAGGGTCATTATGAGCAGTTCTTC.